A selection of T cell receptor beta chains follows, all from one sample in a study of graft-versus-host responses after intestinal transplantation. Method: immunoSEQ multiplex PCR; TCRdb's copy keeps in-frame clones and lacks some. The sample lists 55,000 to 85,000 clones; roughly nine tenths were seen once. Their cognate antigens are unknown. Specimen: unstimulated CD8+ T cells sorted from spleen or lymph node cells, collected before intestinal transplant. These receptors all stem from a human donor who received an intestinal transplant. Both conserved end residues are part of each CDR3. A D gene is named only where the DNA matches it firmly. Clone size is shown for a subset of rows, as once, few, many or a class of expanded clone.

J	D	size	V	DNA	CDR3
TRBJ1-2	TRBD1	.	TRBV5-8	TGTGCCAGCAGCTTTCGTCCCGGGACAGGGGACGGCTACACCTTC	CASSFRPGTGDGYTF
TRBJ2-1	.	.	TRBV29-1	TGCAGCGTTGGGAGTAGCGTGGCTAGGGGAGGCAATGAGCAGTTCTTC	CSVGSSVARGGNEQFF
TRBJ1-5	TRBD1	.	TRBV28	TGTGCCAGCAGTTTTAGAGGACAGGGGCCTCAGCCCCAGCATTTT	CASSFRGQGPQPQHF
TRBJ2-3	TRBD2	once	TRBV28	TGTGCCAGCAACCAAATAGCGGGGGGGGACTCGGGTACGCAGTATTTT	CASNQIAGGDSGTQYF
TRBJ1-2	.	.	TRBV18	TGTGCCAGCTCACCGCAAATTGACAGCCTCCTATCCTATGGCTACACCTTC	CASSPQIDSLLSYGYTF
TRBJ2-7	TRBD2	.	TRBV4-1	TGCGCCAGCAGCCCTTACCTAGCGGGAGCCCCCTACGAGCAGTACTTC	CASSPYLAGAPYEQYF
TRBJ1-4	.	.	TRBV25-1	TGTGCCAGCAGTGAAGTATGGTTCCCGGGGAATGAAAAACTGTTTTTT	CASSEVWFPGNEKLFF
TRBJ2-7	.	.	TRBV19	TGTGCCAGTAGTATCGGACTTATGGCCGAGCAGTACTTC	CASSIGLMAEQYF
TRBJ1-4	TRBD1	.	TRBV4-2	TGTGCCAGCAGCCAAGATGGGGGGACAGGGAATGAAAAACTGTTTTTT	CASSQDGGTGNEKLFF
TRBJ2-7	.	.	TRBV5-8	TGTGCCAGCAGCTTAGCAGGGCCTATCTACGAGCAGTACTTC	CASSLAGPIYEQYF
TRBJ1-1	TRBD1	.	TRBV5-1	TGCGCCAGCAGCTTGGGGACAGGGGTGAACACTGAAGCTTTCTTT	CASSLGTGVNTEAFF
TRBJ2-7	TRBD1	once	TRBV19	TGTGCCAGTAGTCCGGGACAGGGGGAATACGAGCAGTACTTC	CASSPGQGEYEQYF
TRBJ2-7	.	once	TRBV2	TGTGCCAGCAGTGAAGGAGGGTCTACGGACGAGCAGTACTTC	CASSEGGSTDEQYF
TRBJ1-5	TRBD1	.	TRBV6-5	TGTGCCAGCAGAACAGGGGTTACTCAGCCCCAGCATTTT	CASRTGVTQPQHF
TRBJ2-1	TRBD2	.	TRBV5-1	TGCGCCAGCAGCTTGGGCCTAGCGGGAGTGCGCAATGAGCAGTTCTTC	CASSLGLAGVRNEQFF
TRBJ2-2	TRBD1	.	TRBV25-1	TGTGCCAGCAGTCGGGGACAGGAAGAAACCGGGGAGCTGTTTTTT	CASSRGQEETGELFF
TRBJ2-3	.	.	TRBV5-1	TGCGCCAGCAGCTTGTGGGATTTAGCGGAAAGCACAGATACGCAGTATTTT	CASSLWDLAESTDTQYF
TRBJ1-1	.	.	TRBV5-4	TGTGCCAGCAGGCGCGGGGGGTCGGACACTGAAGCTTTCTTT	CASRRGGSDTEAFF
TRBJ2-1	TRBD2	.	TRBV6-1	TGTGCCAGCAGTGTTCTAGCGGGAGCCGGCAATGAGCAGTTCTTC	CASSVLAGAGNEQFF
TRBJ2-7	.	.	TRBV6-5	TGTGCCAGCAGTTACTCGGCCGGACAGGGAGGGCAGGAGCAGTACTTC	CASSYSAGQGGQEQYF
TRBJ2-1	TRBD1	.	TRBV9	TGTGCCAGCAGCGTAGAGGACAGGGTGGGCAATGAGCAGTTCTTC	CASSVEDRVGNEQFF
TRBJ1-5	.	.	TRBV4-2	TGTGCCAGCAGCCACGTACTGGGCAATCAGCCCCAGCATTTT	CASSHVLGNQPQHF
TRBJ2-3	TRBD2	.	TRBV19	TGTGCCAGTAGAGGGGGACTAGCGGGGGGCCCTAGCACAGATACGCAGTATTTT	CASRGGLAGGPSTDTQYF
TRBJ2-3	TRBD2	.	TRBV6-1	TGTGCCAGCAGTGAAGCGGCGGCGGGAGGGCCCACAGATACGCAGTATTTT	CASSEAAAGGPTDTQYF
TRBJ2-2	TRBD2	.	TRBV19	TGTGCCAGTAGTATAGATCCGATAGCGGGAGGGAACACCGGGGAGCTGTTTTTT	CASSIDPIAGGNTGELFF
TRBJ2-7	TRBD1	.	TRBV29-1	TGCAGCGTTGAAGGTGGGACAGGACCTTACGAGCAGTACTTC	CSVEGGTGPYEQYF
TRBJ1-5	.	once	TRBV7-9	TGTGCCAGCAGCTTAGACTCCCAGCCCCAGCATTTT	CASSLDSQPQHF
TRBJ2-7	.	.	TRBV10-3	TGTGCCATCAGTAAGAACAGGGAAAGCTCCTACGAGCAGTACTTC	CAISKNRESSYEQYF
TRBJ1-5	.	few	TRBV10-2	TGCGCCAGCAGTGACCGACAGGCAGGGATGAGCAATCAGCCCCAGCATTTT	CASSDRQAGMSNQPQHF
TRBJ1-1	.	.	TRBV10-2	TGCGCCAGCAGTGAAACGGGGAACACTGAAGCTTTCTTT	CASSETGNTEAFF
TRBJ2-7	.	.	TRBV13	TGTGCCAGCAGCTCCTCCACGGGAGCGCCCTACGAGCAGTACTTC	CASSSSTGAPYEQYF
TRBJ2-7	TRBD2	.	TRBV25-1	TGTGCCAGCAGTGAAGGAGGGGAGGGCTACGAGCAGTACTTC	CASSEGGEGYEQYF
TRBJ1-2	.	.	TRBV28	TGTGCCAGCCGATTCGGACACGCAAACTATGGCTACACCTTC	CASRFGHANYGYTF
TRBJ2-5	TRBD1	.	TRBV5-1	TGCGCCAGCAGCGACTCAGGGGGTGGGGAAGAGACCCAGTACTTC	CASSDSGGGEETQYF
TRBJ2-3	.	.	TRBV15	TGTGCCACCAGCAGTGGGGAGGTCACAGATACGCAGTATTTT	CATSSGEVTDTQYF
TRBJ2-3	TRBD2	.	TRBV13	TGTGCCAGCAGCTTATTACTAGCGGGAGAAGGAGCAGATACGCAGTATTTT	CASSLLLAGEGADTQYF